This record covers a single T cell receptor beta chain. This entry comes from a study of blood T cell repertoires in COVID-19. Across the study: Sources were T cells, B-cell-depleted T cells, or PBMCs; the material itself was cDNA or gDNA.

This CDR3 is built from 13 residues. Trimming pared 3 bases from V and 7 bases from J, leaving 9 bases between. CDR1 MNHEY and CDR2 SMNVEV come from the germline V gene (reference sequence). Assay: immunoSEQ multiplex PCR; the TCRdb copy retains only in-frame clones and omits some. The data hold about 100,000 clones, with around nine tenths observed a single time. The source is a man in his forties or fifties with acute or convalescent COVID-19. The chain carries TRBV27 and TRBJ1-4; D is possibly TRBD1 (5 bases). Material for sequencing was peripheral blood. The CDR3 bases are TGTGCCAGCAGTTTCGGGGGGGGTGAAAAACTGTTTTTT. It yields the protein CASSFGGGEKLFF.